This note documents a single TCR beta chain sequence. Antigen specificity is unknown. Sequenced by immunoSEQ multiplex PCR; TCRdb stores in-frame clones only, minus some. The sample has 100,000 to 140,000 clones, 70% to 90% seen once. This sample stems from a study of T cell responses to AZD1222 COVID-19 vaccine. General study points: Vaccination with two AZD1222 doses was followed by a rise in Spike-specific TCR breadth and depth. In a largely white British group with more females than males, clonal diversity was possibly underestimated. Nearly half of the spike-specific TCRs reportedly recognize variant regions that carry no mutations. Baseline seropositives among AZD1222 recipients totaled only 5 to 7.

The germline CDR1 and CDR2 sequences are LNHDA and SQIVND (reference sequence). V lost 1 base and J lost 1, with 11 bases in between. CDR3 length equals 15 residues. This receptor was taken from an adult who received the AZD1222 COVID-19 vaccine. The sample here was peripheral blood, taken 28 days after the second AZD1222 dose. The rearrangement links TRBV19 to TRBJ2-7; D gene uncertain. In nucleotides, the CDR3 is TGTGCCAGTAGTATAGCTCTCGGCGGATCCTACGAGCAGTACTTC. This translates into CASSIALGGSYEQYF.